These T cell receptor beta chains were read from a single sample in a study of blood T cell repertoires in COVID-19. Repertoires were generated with immunoSEQ multiplex PCR, while TCRdb's copy carries only in-frame clones and drops some. The sample holds more than 85,000 clones, roughly 85% seen once. Sequenced material: peripheral blood. The receptor set was obtained from a woman aged 55-69 years with acute or convalescent COVID-19. The CDR3 runs from the conserved cysteine through the conserved F or W. D genes are given only for firm matches. Clone size is shown for a subset of rows, as once, few, many or a class of expanded clone.

clone size	D gene	V gene	J gene	CDR3 protein	CDR3 DNA
NA	NA	TRBV19	TRBJ2-6	CASSGQKVSGANVLTF	TGTGCCAGTAGCGGACAAAAAGTCTCTGGGGCCAACGTCCTGACTTTC
NA	TRBD2	TRBV7-2	TRBJ2-1	CASSLGTSGGYNEQFF	TGTGCCAGCAGCTTAGGGACTAGCGGGGGGTACAATGAGCAGTTCTTC
NA	NA	TRBV29-1	TRBJ2-7	CSVRATPEQYF	TGCAGCGTGCGGGCCACACCCGAGCAGTACTTC
NA	TRBD2	TRBV30	TRBJ2-5	CASLLAGSVGTQYF	TGTGCCAGCCTACTAGCGGGGTCGGTGGGGACCCAGTACTTC
once	TRBD1	TRBV24-1	TRBJ2-1	CATSAQPGQGGNEQFF	TGTGCCACCAGTGCGCAACCGGGACAGGGGGGGAATGAGCAGTTCTTC
NA	NA	TRBV6-5	TRBJ1-5	CASSYSRGQPQHF	TGTGCCAGCAGTTACTCCCGCGGTCAGCCCCAGCATTTT
NA	NA	TRBV28	TRBJ2-2	CASSGGLSGELFF	TGTGCCAGCTCCGGGGGGCTATCCGGGGAGCTGTTTTTT
NA	NA	TRBV19	TRBJ2-7	CASSILFQGFYEQYF	TGTGCCAGTAGTATACTATTCCAGGGATTCTACGAGCAGTACTTC
NA	TRBD1	TRBV9	TRBJ2-7	CASSVGTGLTYEQYF	TGTGCCAGCAGCGTAGGGACAGGGCTCACCTACGAGCAGTACTTC
NA	TRBD1	TRBV5-1	TRBJ1-1	CASSSQGGNTEAFF	TGCGCCAGCAGCTCACAGGGGGGGAACACTGAAGCTTTCTTT
NA	NA	TRBV9	TRBJ1-1	CASSVVTGLFFTEAFF	TGTGCCAGCAGCGTAGTAACAGGGTTATTTTTTACTGAAGCTTTCTTT
once	TRBD2	TRBV7-9	TRBJ2-2	CASSSNAGDGWGNTGELFF	TGTGCCAGCAGCTCAAACGCGGGAGATGGCTGGGGAAACACCGGGGAGCTGTTTTTT
NA	NA	TRBV12-3/TRBV12-4	TRBJ2-1	CASSRIEQFF	TGTGCCAGCTCTAGGATTGAGCAGTTCTTC
few	NA	TRBV6-5	TRBJ1-1	CASRETVTRGEAFF	TGTGCCAGCAGGGAGACGGTCACTCGGGGTGAAGCTTTCTTT
NA	NA	TRBV5-1	TRBJ2-1	CASSFGVPGRDEQFF	TGCGCCAGCAGCTTCGGGGTACCGGGTCGTGATGAGCAGTTCTTC
NA	NA	TRBV11-2	TRBJ2-5	CASSSGSRETQYF	TGTGCCAGCAGCTCCGGGAGTCGGGAGACCCAGTACTTC
NA	NA	TRBV30	TRBJ1-1	CAWSETGLNTEAFF	TGTGCCTGGAGTGAAACAGGGCTGAACACTGAAGCTTTCTTT
NA	NA	TRBV5-1	TRBJ2-5	CASSLGRGETQYF	TGCGCCAGCAGCTTGGGGAGAGGGGAGACCCAGTACTTC
NA	NA	TRBV28	TRBJ1-5	CASRQQGGSNQPQHF	TGTGCCAGCAGACAGCAGGGAGGAAGCAATCAGCCCCAGCATTTT
NA	TRBD1	TRBV7-3	TRBJ1-1	CASSDGTGKAFF	TGTGCCAGCAGCGACGGGACAGGGAAAGCTTTCTTT
NA	NA	TRBV7-2	TRBJ2-7	CASSFFRGTSYEQYF	TGTGCCAGCAGCTTTTTTCGCGGGACCTCCTACGAGCAGTACTTC